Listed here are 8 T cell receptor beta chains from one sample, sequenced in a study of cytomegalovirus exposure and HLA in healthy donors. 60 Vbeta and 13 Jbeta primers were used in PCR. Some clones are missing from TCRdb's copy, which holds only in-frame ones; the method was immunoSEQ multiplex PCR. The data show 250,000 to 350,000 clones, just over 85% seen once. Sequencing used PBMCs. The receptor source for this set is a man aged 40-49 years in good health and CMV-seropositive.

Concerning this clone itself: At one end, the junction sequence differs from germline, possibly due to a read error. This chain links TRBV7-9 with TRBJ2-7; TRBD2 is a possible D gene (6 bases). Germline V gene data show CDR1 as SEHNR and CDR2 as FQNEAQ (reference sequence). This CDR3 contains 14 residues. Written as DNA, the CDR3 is TGTTCCAGCAGCTCGGGACTTCTATCGGGCGAGCAGTACTTC. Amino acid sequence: CSSSSGLLSGEQYF.

The chain's CDR3 is CASSGALLGELFF. The CDR3 DNA is TGTGCCAGCAGTGGTGCACTCCTCGGGGAGCTGTTTTTT. The rearrangement uses TRBV2 and TRBJ2-2; D gene unclear. The CDR3 length is 13 residues. V lost 4 bases to trimming and J lost 7 bases, with 10 bases between them. Germline CDR1 is SNHLY and CDR2 is FYNNEI.

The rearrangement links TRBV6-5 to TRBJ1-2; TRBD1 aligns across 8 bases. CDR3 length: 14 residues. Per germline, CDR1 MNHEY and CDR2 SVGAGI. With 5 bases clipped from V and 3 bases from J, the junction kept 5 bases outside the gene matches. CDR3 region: CASSRTGFDYGYTF. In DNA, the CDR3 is TGTGCCAGCAGTAGGACAGGGTTTGACTATGGCTACACCTTC.

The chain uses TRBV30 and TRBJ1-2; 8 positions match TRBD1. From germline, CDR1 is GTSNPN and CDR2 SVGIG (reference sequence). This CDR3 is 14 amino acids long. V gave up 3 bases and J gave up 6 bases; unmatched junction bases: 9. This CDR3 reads CAWRGEYRGDGYTF. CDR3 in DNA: TGTGCCTGGAGAGGGGAGTACAGGGGGGATGGCTACACCTTC.

The CDR3 bases are TGTGCCAGCAGTTACTCTAGCGGGTCAGAATATGAGCAGTTCTTC. Translating it yields CASSYSSGSEYEQFF. The V call is TRBV6-5, the J call TRBJ2-1, with 7 nucleotides matching TRBD2. The ends lost 0 bases at V and 8 bases at J; junction bases unmatched: 7. Germline CDR1 reads MNHEY; CDR2 reads SVGAGI. This CDR3 has 15 residues.

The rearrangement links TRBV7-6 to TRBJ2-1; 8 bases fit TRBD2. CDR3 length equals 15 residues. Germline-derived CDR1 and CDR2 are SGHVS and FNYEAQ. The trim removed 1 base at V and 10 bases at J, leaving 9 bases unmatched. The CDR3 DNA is TGTGCCAGCAGCTTAGGGCCGGGAGGGCCTCAGGAGCAGTTCTTC. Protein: CASSLGPGGPQEQFF.

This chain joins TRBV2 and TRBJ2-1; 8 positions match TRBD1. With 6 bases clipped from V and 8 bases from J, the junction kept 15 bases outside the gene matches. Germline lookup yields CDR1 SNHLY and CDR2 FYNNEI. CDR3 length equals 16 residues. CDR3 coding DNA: TGTGCCAGCAGGAGCTTACCTGGACAGGGTATGCATGAGCAGTTCTTC. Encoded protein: CASRSLPGQGMHEQFF.

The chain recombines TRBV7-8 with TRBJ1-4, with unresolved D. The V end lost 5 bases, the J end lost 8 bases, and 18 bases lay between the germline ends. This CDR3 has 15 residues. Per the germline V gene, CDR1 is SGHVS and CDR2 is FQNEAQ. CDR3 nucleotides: TGTGCCAGCAGCCCTTGGACGGGAAAGGGAGAAAAACTGTTTTTT. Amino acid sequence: CASSPWTGKGEKLFF.